The sequence of this T cell receptor beta chain was determined in a study of beta chain features in type 1 diabetes. About the research overall: The patient and healthy donor groups were comparable for age, gender and cell yields.

Germline V lookup: CDR1 GTSNPN, CDR2 SVGIG (reference sequence). CDR3 length: 19 residues. Germline trimming cut 1 base from V and 3 bases from J; bases unmatched to any gene: 16. It was one heparinised blood draw, averaging about 116 mL, that each donor gave. Sorting of CD4+ naive, central memory, regulatory and stem cell-like memory cells was performed via CD45RO/CCR7/CD25/CD127/CD95/CD27. Expressed TCRB transcripts were sequenced because the isolated RNA had all been reverse transcribed beforehand. Sequencing was performed with immunoSEQ multiplex PCR; in TCRdb, only in-frame clones are kept and a portion is missing. The repertoire holds about 390,000 clones, with about 10% as singletons. Points from the study as a whole: Among patients with Type 1 diabetes, TCRB CDR3s were moderately but significantly shorter in every one of the four CD4+ subsets.

Concerning this clone: Its antigen is unknown.

The TCR originated in a man aged 30-40 years with type 1 diabetes. The chain combines TRBV30 with TRBJ2-7; 12 bases line up with TRBD1. Sequenced material: central memory CD4+ T cells from blood. CDR3 coding DNA: TGTGCCTGGAGTGGGGTCGGGACAGGGGGCTTCTCTCAGGACTACGAGCAGTACTTC. Protein product: CAWSGVGTGGFSQDYEQYF.